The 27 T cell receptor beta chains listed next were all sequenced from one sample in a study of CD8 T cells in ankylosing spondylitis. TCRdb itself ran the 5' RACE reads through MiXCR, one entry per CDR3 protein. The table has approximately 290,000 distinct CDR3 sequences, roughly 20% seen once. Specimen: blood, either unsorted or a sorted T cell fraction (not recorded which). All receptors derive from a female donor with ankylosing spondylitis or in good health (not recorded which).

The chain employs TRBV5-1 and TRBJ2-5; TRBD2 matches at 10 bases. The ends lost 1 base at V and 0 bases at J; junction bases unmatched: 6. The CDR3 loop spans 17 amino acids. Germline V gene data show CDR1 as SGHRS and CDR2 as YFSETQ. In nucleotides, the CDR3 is TGCGCCAGCAGCTTGCTAAGCGGGAGGGCCCACCAAGAGACCCAGTACTTC. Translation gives CASSLLSGRAHQETQYF.

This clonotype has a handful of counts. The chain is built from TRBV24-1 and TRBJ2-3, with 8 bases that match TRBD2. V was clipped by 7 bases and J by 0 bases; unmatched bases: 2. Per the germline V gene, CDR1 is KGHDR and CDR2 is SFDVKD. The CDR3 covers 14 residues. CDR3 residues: CATRPSGSTDTQYF. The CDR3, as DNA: TGTGCCACCAGACCTAGCGGGAGCACAGATACGCAGTATTTT.

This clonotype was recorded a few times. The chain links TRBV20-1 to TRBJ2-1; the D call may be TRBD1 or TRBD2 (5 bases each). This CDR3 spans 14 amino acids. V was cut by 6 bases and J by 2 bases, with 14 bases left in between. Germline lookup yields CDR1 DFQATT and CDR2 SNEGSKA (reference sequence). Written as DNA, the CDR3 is TGCAGTGCCAGGGACGGGATGACCTACAATGAGCAGTTCTTC. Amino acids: CSARDGMTYNEQFF.

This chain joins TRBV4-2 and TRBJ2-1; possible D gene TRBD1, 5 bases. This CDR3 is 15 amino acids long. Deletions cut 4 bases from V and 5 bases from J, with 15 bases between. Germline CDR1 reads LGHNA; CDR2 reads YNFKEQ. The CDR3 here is CASSPSGKGDNEQFF. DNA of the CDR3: TGTGCCAGCAGCCCGTCAGGGAAGGGTGACAATGAGCAGTTCTTC.

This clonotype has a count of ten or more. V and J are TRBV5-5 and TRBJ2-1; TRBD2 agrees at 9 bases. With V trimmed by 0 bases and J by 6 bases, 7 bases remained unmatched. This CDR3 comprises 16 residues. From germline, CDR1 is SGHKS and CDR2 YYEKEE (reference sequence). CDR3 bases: TGTGCCAGCAGCTTGGCGGAAGCGGGAGGCTTCAATGAGCAGTTCTTC. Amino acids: CASSLAEAGGFNEQFF.

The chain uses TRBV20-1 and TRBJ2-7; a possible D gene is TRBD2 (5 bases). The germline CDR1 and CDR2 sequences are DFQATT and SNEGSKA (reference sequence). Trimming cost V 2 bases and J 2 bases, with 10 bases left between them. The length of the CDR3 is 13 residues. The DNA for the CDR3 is TGCAGTGCTAGATGGACTGACGCCTACGAGCAGTACTTC. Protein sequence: CSARWTDAYEQYF.

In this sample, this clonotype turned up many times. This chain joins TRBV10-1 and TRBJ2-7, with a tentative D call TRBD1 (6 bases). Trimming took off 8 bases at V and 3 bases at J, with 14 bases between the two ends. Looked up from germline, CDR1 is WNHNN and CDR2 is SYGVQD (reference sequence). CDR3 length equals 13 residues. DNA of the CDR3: TGCGCCAGCGATGACAGGCAAGGCTACGAGCAGTACTTC. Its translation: CASDDRQGYEQYF.

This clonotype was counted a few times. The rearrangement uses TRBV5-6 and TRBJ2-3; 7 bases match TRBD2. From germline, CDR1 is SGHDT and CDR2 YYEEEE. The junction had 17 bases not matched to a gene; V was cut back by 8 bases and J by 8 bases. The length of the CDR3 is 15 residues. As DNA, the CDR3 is TGTGCCAGTCAGCGGGGCCCGTTAGAAATGGTTACGCAGTATTTT. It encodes CASQRGPLEMVTQYF.

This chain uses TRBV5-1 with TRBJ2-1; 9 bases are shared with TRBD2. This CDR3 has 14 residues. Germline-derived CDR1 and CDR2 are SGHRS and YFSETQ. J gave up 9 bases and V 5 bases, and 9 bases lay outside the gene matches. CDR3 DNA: TGCGCCAGCAGTCAATCTCAAGCGGGAGGTGAGCAGTTCTTC. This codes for CASSQSQAGGEQFF.

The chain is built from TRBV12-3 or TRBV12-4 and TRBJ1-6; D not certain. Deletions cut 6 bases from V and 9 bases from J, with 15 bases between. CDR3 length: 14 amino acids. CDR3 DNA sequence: TGTGCCAGCAGCCCGTCGGGGAACGGTTCACCCCTCCACTTT. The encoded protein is CASSPSGNGSPLHF.

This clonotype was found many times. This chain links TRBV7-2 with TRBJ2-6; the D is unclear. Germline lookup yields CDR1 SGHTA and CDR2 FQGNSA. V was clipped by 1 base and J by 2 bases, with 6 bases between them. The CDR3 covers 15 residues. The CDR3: CASSLGLPGANVLTF. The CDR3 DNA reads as TGTGCCAGCAGCTTAGGTCTACCTGGGGCCAACGTCCTGACTTTC.

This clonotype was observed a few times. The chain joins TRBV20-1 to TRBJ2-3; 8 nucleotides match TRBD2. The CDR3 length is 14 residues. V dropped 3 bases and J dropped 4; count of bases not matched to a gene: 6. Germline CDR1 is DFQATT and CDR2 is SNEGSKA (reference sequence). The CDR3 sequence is CSASPSAGADTQYF. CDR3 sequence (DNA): TGCAGTGCTAGCCCTTCAGCGGGAGCAGATACGCAGTATTTT.

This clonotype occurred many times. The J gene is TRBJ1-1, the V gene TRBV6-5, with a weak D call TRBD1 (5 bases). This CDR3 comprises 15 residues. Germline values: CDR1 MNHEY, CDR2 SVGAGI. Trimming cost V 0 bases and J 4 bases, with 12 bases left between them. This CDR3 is CASSYSGGYGTEAFF. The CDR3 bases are TGTGCCAGCAGTTACTCCGGGGGTTACGGCACTGAAGCTTTCTTT.

The CDR3 DNA is TGTGCCAGCAGCTGGCGCGACCTCTCCTACGAGCAGTACTTC. Translating it yields CASSWRDLSYEQYF. The chain couples TRBV7-8 to TRBJ2-7; no reliable D call. CDR3 size: 14 residues. CDR1 SGHVS and CDR2 FQNEAQ come from the germline V gene. V was pared by 4 bases and J by 0 bases, with 10 bases between.

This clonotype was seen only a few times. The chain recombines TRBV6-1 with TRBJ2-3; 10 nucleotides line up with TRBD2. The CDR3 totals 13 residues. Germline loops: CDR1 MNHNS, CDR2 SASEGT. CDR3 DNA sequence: TGTGCTCCTCCGGGACTAGCGACAGATACGCAGTATTTT. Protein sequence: CAPPGLATDTQYF.

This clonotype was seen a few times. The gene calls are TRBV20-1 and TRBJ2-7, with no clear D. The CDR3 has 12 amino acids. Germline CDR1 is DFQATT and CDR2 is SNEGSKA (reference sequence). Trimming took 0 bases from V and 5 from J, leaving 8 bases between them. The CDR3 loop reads CSARELWNEQYF. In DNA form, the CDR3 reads TGCAGTGCTAGAGAGCTATGGAACGAGCAGTACTTC.

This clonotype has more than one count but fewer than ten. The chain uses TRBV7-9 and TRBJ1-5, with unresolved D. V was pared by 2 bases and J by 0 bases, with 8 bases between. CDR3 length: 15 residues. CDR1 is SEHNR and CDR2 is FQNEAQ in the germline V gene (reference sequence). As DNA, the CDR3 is TGTGCCAGCAGCTTATCGTTGGCTAGCAATCAGCCCCAGCATTTT. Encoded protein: CASSLSLASNQPQHF.

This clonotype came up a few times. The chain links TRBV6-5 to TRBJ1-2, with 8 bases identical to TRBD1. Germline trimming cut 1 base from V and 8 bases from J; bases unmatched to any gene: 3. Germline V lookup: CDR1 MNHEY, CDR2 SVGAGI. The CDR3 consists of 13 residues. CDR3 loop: CASSYLQGGGYTF. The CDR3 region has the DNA TGTGCCAGCAGTTACTTACAGGGGGGGGGCTACACCTTC.

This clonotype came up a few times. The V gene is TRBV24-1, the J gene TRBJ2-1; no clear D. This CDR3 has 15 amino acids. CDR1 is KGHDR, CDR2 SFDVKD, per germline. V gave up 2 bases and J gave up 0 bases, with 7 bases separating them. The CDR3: CATSDYKSSYNEQFF. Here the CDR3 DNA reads TGTGCCACCAGTGATTACAAGAGCTCCTACAATGAGCAGTTCTTC.

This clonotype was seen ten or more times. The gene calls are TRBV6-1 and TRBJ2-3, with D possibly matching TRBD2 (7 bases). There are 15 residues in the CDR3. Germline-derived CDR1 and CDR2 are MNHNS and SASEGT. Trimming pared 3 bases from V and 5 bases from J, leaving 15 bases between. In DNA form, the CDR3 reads TGTGCCAGCAGTGAGGCGCGGGGGCTGGTAGATACGCAGTATTTT. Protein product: CASSEARGLVDTQYF.

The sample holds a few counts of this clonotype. This CDR3 reads CASSGQTSGRTQYF. CDR3 bases: TGTGCCAGCTCGGGCCAGACTAGCGGGAGGACCCAGTACTTC. This chain connects TRBV18 to TRBJ2-5; the match to TRBD2 covers 12 bases. This CDR3 region has 14 residues. Germline V lookup: CDR1 KGHSH, CDR2 LQKENI. V shed 6 bases and J 7 bases; nucleotides not matched to a gene: 6.

The CDR3 DNA is TGCAGTGCTAGAGATCCTAGGGGGCGGAAGGGCAATGAGCAGTTCTTC. It codes for CSARDPRGRKGNEQFF. This chain connects TRBV20-1 to TRBJ2-1, with 7 bases lining up with TRBD1. With V trimmed by 0 bases and J by 6 bases, 11 bases remained unmatched. In germline, CDR1 is DFQATT, CDR2 SNEGSKA (reference sequence). The CDR3 is 16 residues long.

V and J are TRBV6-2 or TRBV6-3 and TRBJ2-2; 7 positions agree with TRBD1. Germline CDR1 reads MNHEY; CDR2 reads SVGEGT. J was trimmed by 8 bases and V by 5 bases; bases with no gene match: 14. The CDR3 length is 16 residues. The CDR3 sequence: CASSRSPDRDGGELFF. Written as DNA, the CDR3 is TGTGCCAGCAGTCGATCCCCAGACAGGGATGGAGGGGAGCTGTTTTTT.

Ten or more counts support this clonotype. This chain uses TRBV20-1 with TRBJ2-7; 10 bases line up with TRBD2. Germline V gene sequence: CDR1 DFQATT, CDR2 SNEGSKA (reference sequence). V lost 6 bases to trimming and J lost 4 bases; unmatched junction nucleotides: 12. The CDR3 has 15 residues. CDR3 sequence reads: CSAAQLAGQVYEQYF. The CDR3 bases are TGCAGTGCGGCCCAACTAGCGGGACAGGTTTACGAGCAGTACTTC.

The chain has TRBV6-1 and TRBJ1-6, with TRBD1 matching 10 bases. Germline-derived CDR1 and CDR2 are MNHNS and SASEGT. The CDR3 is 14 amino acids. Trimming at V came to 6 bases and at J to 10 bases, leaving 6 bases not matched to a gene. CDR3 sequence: CASSRDRGNSPLHF. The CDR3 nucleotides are TGTGCCAGCAGCCGGGACAGGGGAAACTCACCCCTCCACTTT.

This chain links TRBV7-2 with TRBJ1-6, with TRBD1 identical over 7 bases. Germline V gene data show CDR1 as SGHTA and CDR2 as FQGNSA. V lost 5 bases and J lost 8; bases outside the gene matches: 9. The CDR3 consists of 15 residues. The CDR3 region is CASSPPTGKYSPLHF. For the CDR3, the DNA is TGTGCCAGCAGCCCACCGACAGGGAAGTATTCACCCCTCCACTTT.

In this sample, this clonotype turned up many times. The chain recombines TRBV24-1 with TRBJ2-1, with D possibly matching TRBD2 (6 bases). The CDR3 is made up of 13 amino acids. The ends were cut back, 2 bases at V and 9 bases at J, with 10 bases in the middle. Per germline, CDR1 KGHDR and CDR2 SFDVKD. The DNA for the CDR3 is TGTGCCACCAGTGATTGGGTGCGGGGTGAGCAGTTCTTC. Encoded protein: CATSDWVRGEQFF.